This record covers a single T cell receptor beta chain. What it binds is unknown. The data stem from a study of T cells in Graves' hyperthyroidism and ophthalmopathy. The study, taken as a whole, reports: Clonotypes that were expanded in thyroid above 0.001 mostly appeared in blood too.

Amplified TCR beta CDR3 regions came from RNA transcripts. In the first-round RT-PCR of the TCR CDR3, the HTBI primer set was used. TCRdb itself ran the multiplex PCR reads through MiXCR, one entry per CDR3 protein. The repertoire consists of approximately 400,000 distinct CDR3 sequences, with around 25% occurring once and the leading ten covering more than 60%. CDR3 length equals 14 residues. The germline V gene encodes CDR1 MNHEY and CDR2 SVGEGT. V gave up 5 bases and J gave up 0 bases, with 11 bases separating them. The sequence derives from a man between 45 and 60 years old with Graves' hyperthyroidism. The rearrangement uses TRBV6-2 or TRBV6-3 and TRBJ2-7, with TRBD2 as a possible D gene (6 bases). Sequenced material: blood. This chain's CDR3 is CASSRLESSYEQYF. The CDR3 DNA reads as TGTGCCAGCAGTCGACTAGAGAGCTCCTACGAGCAGTACTTC.